These 18 T cell receptor beta chains originate from one sample sequenced in a study of T-cell memory formation after mild COVID-19 (TCRdb year 2021). Libraries were made using 5' RACE. TCRdb lists the instrument as Illumina NovaSeq 6000. Through fastp at Q25 and MiXCR, TCRdb rebuilt clones from the public reads, retaining in-frame beta chains. Under each unique CDR3 protein, matching rows form one entry showing the most common genes and DNA. This sample holds 250,000 to 300,000 distinct CDR3 sequences; roughly 8.2% were observed only once. Of the sample, approximately 23% is held by the ten largest clones. Material: PBMCs or a T cell subset sorted from them (not recorded which). Receptors originate from a man aged 18-30 years who had mild COVID-19 (a few samples of this study predate the infection). The sample titles of this study are shuffled in the database, so cell type and time point are left out; the donor was told from shared clones.

This clonotype was counted only a few times. This chain uses TRBV7-9 with TRBJ1-1, with D maybe TRBD1 (6 bases). The germline V gene has CDR1 SEHNR and CDR2 FQNEAQ (reference sequence). Trimming removed 3 bases at V and 2 bases at J, with 16 bases between. This CDR3 has 16 amino acids. CDR3 loop: CASSFRQGTFNTEAFF. The CDR3 nucleotides read TGTGCCAGCAGCTTTCGGCAGGGGACGTTTAACACTGAAGCTTTCTTT.

This clonotype was detected ten times or more. CDR3 DNA: TGTGCCTGGAGTCGGGACAGGCTTAGCACAGATACGCAGTATTTT. As protein: CAWSRDRLSTDTQYF. The chain uses TRBV30 and TRBJ2-3, with 8 bases aligning to TRBD1. V shed 2 bases and J 0 bases; nucleotides not matched to a gene: 4. The CDR3 loop spans 15 amino acids. The germline V gene has CDR1 GTSNPN and CDR2 SVGIG (reference sequence).

This clonotype turned up a few times. This chain joins TRBV5-4 and TRBJ1-2, with TRBD1 matching 9 bases. The CDR3 is 16 residues long. In germline, CDR1 is SGHNT, CDR2 YYREEE (reference sequence). V lost 4 bases and J lost 4; bases outside the gene matches: 11. This chain's CDR3 is CASSAPPGQGSYGYTF. The CDR3 region has the DNA TGTGCCAGCAGCGCCCCTCCGGGACAGGGCTCCTATGGCTACACCTTC.

The J gene is TRBJ1-1, the V gene TRBV6-1; maybe TRBD1 (5 bases). Germline V gene sequence: CDR1 MNHNS, CDR2 SASEGT. CDR3 size: 14 residues. With 6 bases removed from V and 0 bases from J, the gap between germline ends came to 11 bases. The DNA of the CDR3 is TGTGCCAGCAGCGGCCACAGGATGAACACTGAAGCTTTCTTT. Translated: CASSGHRMNTEAFF.

This clonotype has a handful of counts. The chain combines TRBV7-9 with TRBJ1-4; 10 bases match TRBD1. V lost 1 base and J lost 4; bases outside the gene matches: 6. Per germline, CDR1 SEHNR and CDR2 FQNEAQ (reference sequence). CDR3 size: 17 residues. The CDR3 here is CASSLVGQGPVNEKLFF. For the CDR3, the DNA is TGTGCCAGCAGCTTAGTGGGACAGGGGCCCGTTAATGAAAAACTGTTTTTT.

A few counts support this clonotype. The DNA of the CDR3 is TGCGCCAGCAGGACGGGACAGGGGGATTTCACAGATACGCAGTATTTT. It encodes CASRTGQGDFTDTQYF. This sequence joins TRBV5-1 and TRBJ2-3, with 11 bases that match TRBD1. V trimming: 5 bases; J trimming: 2 bases; junction bases outside the gene matches: 7. The CDR3 has 16 amino acids. Germline CDR1 and CDR2: SGHRS and YFSETQ.

The genes are TRBV30 and TRBJ2-3; possible D gene TRBD2, 5 bases. Trimming left V 0 bases short and J 1 base short, with 5 bases between. The CDR3 sequence is 13 residues long. The V gene's germline CDR1 is GTSNPN and CDR2 SVGIG (reference sequence). In DNA form, the CDR3 reads TGTGCCTGGAGTGTGCGGGGCACAGATACGCAGTATTTT. Encoded protein: CAWSVRGTDTQYF.

There are a few counts of this clonotype. The chain carries TRBV4-1 and TRBJ2-5, with 8 bases matching TRBD2. The germline CDR1 and CDR2 sequences are MGHRA and YSYEKL. V lost 4 bases, J lost 2 bases, and 6 bases stayed unmatched. This CDR3 has 15 residues. The CDR3 sequence: CASSRVRGEQETQYF. CDR3 DNA sequence: TGCGCCAGCAGCCGTGTGCGGGGGGAACAAGAGACCCAGTACTTC.

This chain connects TRBV12-3 or TRBV12-4 to TRBJ1-3, with D hard to call. This CDR3 contains 13 residues. V lost 6 bases, J lost 4 bases, and 10 bases lay in between. CDR3 loop: CASSPVKGNTIYF. The CDR3 DNA reads as TGTGCCAGCAGCCCTGTCAAGGGAAACACCATATATTTT.

The chain is built from TRBV4-1 and TRBJ2-3, with 9 bases lining up with TRBD2. Germline CDR1 and CDR2: MGHRA and YSYEKL. The ends lost 3 bases at V and 0 bases at J; junction bases unmatched: 4. CDR3 size: 16 residues. CDR3: CASSHLAGPSTDTQYF. The CDR3 DNA sequence: TGCGCCAGCAGCCACCTAGCGGGGCCAAGCACAGATACGCAGTATTTT.

This clonotype has a handful of counts. The chain couples TRBV5-1 to TRBJ2-7; 7 nucleotides align to TRBD1. Germline assignment: CDR1 SGHRS and CDR2 YFSETQ. The CDR3 consists of 15 residues. Germline trimming cut 5 bases from V and 5 bases from J; bases unmatched to any gene: 13. CDR3 sequence reads: CASRSPGTVNDEQYF. As DNA, the CDR3 is TGCGCCAGCAGAAGTCCCGGGACAGTAAACGACGAGCAGTACTTC. The full variable domain, rest sourced from reference TRBV5-1 and TRBJ2-7, is KAGVTQTPRYLIKTRGQQVTLSCSPISGHRSVSWYQQTPGQGLQFLFEYFSETQRNKGNFPGRFSGRQFSNSRSEMNVSTLELGDSALYLCASRSPGTVNDEQYFGPGTRLTVT.

The chain carries TRBV20-1 and TRBJ1-1, with D possibly TRBD1 on 6 matching bases. Germline assignment: CDR1 DFQATT and CDR2 SNEGSKA (reference sequence). This CDR3 spans 10 amino acids. The V and J ends lost 6 bases and 8 bases respectively, with 10 bases between them. CDR3 DNA sequence: TGCAGTGCCCGGACAGAAGAAGCTTTCTTT. It is translated as CSARTEEAFF.

Only a few counts were recorded for this clonotype. This chain connects TRBV11-2 to TRBJ1-2; D remains ambiguous. The CDR3 has 13 residues. Trimming removed 5 bases from V and 6 bases from J, with 13 bases in between. Germline loops: CDR1 SGHAT, CDR2 FQNNGV. The CDR3 loop is CASSPGRGDGYTF. CDR3 DNA: TGTGCCAGCAGCCCCGGGCGCGGAGATGGCTACACCTTC.

The chain carries TRBV5-5 and TRBJ2-1; 8 nucleotides agree with TRBD1. V shed 3 bases and J 2 bases; nucleotides not matched to a gene: 1. Germline CDR1 reads SGHKS; CDR2 reads YYEKEE (reference sequence). CDR3 length: 14 amino acids. In nucleotides, the CDR3 is TGTGCCAGCAGCTCAGGGGGCACCTACAATGAGCAGTTCTTC. It codes for CASSSGGTYNEQFF.

This sequence joins TRBV6-2 or TRBV6-3 and TRBJ1-2; a possible D gene is TRBD1 (5 bases). From germline, CDR1 is MNHEY and CDR2 SVGEGT. The CDR3 length is 12 residues. The V gene lost 7 bases and the J gene lost 5 bases, with 11 bases spanning the gap. The CDR3 bases are TGTGCCAGCACCGCGGGACCTTATGGCTACACCTTC. Amino acid sequence: CASTAGPYGYTF.

This clonotype occurred many times. This chain's CDR3 is CASSSLSSYEQYF. The CDR3 DNA sequence: TGCGCCAGCAGCTCCCTCTCATCCTACGAGCAGTACTTC. This chain uses TRBV5-1 with TRBJ2-7; D is unclear. Germline values: CDR1 SGHRS, CDR2 YFSETQ. This CDR3 has 13 residues. V was cut by 3 bases and J by 1 base, with 8 bases left in between.

This clonotype has a count of ten or more. The CDR3 DNA is TGTGCCAGCTCACCACAGGCGGCCCAAGAGACCCAGTACTTC. Amino acid sequence: CASSPQAAQETQYF. The chain combines TRBV18 with TRBJ2-5; D remains ambiguous. V lost 1 base to trimming and J lost 1 base, with 7 bases between them. Per germline, CDR1 KGHSH and CDR2 LQKENI. This CDR3 contains 14 residues.

This clonotype has more than one count but fewer than ten. The chain recombines TRBV20-1 with TRBJ2-3; possible D gene TRBD2, 5 bases. Trimming removed 7 bases at V and 1 base at J, with 12 bases between. The CDR3 contains 13 residues. Germline-derived CDR1 and CDR2 are DFQATT and SNEGSKA (reference sequence). The chain's CDR3 is CSGEGSGTDTQYF. CDR3 sequence (DNA): TGCAGTGGGGAAGGTAGCGGCACAGATACGCAGTATTTT.